Sequencing of this T cell receptor beta chain was carried out in a study of vaccination and CD4 T cells after COVID-19. Study-level information: The study enrolled six male and four female convalescents, two of whom were Hispanic. From HCoV-229E, HCoV-OC43, HCoV-NL63 and SARS-CoV-2, overlapping spike peptides were used to stimulate the cells. Each individual in the study obtained two doses of BNT162b2 or mRNA-1273 vaccine.

Notes on this clonotype: Its antigen remains unidentified.

This sample's treatment: approximately 10-day PBMC culture with coronavirus spike peptide pools or control peptides (ViraFEST assay). ViraFEST used peptide pools to expand antigen-specific T cells, then sequenced TCRs. Researchers used the Oncomine TCR Beta short-read assay to sequence DNA from cultured CD4+ T cells. TCRdb used MiXCR to reprocess the PCR reads, holding one entry per CDR3 protein. The sample has 13,000 to 15,000 distinct CDR3 sequences; 50% to 55% are singletons. Germline V lookup: CDR1 SGHAT, CDR2 FQNNGV. There are 14 residues in the CDR3. Between the trimmed V and J ends, which lost 7 bases and 5 bases, there was a span of 14 bases.

The sequence was obtained from a human donor who had recovered from COVID-19. The material sequenced was CD4+ T cells from blood, cultured in vitro. The chain carries TRBV11-2 and TRBJ2-2, with D perhaps TRBD1 or TRBD2 (5 bases each). The CDR3 loop is CASTLGPLTGELFF. The DNA of the CDR3 is TGTGCCAGCACCTTGGGACCACTAACCGGGGAGCTGTTTTTT.